The next 26 T cell receptor beta chains were all read from a single sample in a study of T cells after yellow fever vaccination. MiXCR, run by TCRdb on the 5' RACE reads, gives a single entry per CDR3 protein. The sample consists of some 120,000 distinct CDR3 sequences, 8.4% of them appearing once. The specimen was CD8+ T cells sorted from PBMCs, collected 45 days after the yellow fever booster vaccination. These receptors all stem from a man aged 25 to 45 who received the YFV17D yellow fever vaccine.

The chain joins TRBV4-2 to TRBJ2-1; 15 bases map to TRBD2. CDR3 length: 19 residues. CDR1 LGHNA and CDR2 YNFKEQ come from the germline V gene. Trimming removed 1 base from V and 3 bases from J; junction bases left unmatched: 7. CDR3 amino acids: CASSQGGLAGGSLYNEQFF. CDR3 nucleotides: TGTGCCAGCAGCCAAGGGGGACTAGCGGGAGGTTCCCTCTACAATGAGCAGTTCTTC.

The chain carries TRBV15 and TRBJ2-7; 9 nucleotides align to TRBD2. The germline CDR1 and CDR2 sequences are LNHNV and YYDKDF (reference sequence). The CDR3 length is 14 residues. With 7 bases clipped from V and 7 bases from J, the junction kept 11 bases outside the gene matches. The DNA of the CDR3 is TGTGCCACCACGGGGTTAGCGGGAGTTGGGGAGCAGTACTTC. This encodes CATTGLAGVGEQYF.

A few counts support this clonotype. This chain joins TRBV7-2 and TRBJ2-2; tentative D call: TRBD2 (6 bases). Germline V gene data show CDR1 as SGHTA and CDR2 as FQGNSA. This CDR3 spans 16 amino acids. With 4 bases removed from V and 7 bases from J, the gap between germline ends came to 19 bases. The CDR3 DNA reads TGTGCCAGCAGCTCCCAGGACTTCTACGGGGGCGGGGAGCTGTTTTTT. As protein: CASSSQDFYGGGELFF.

V is TRBV4-2 and J is TRBJ2-3; possibly TRBD1 or TRBD2 for D (5 bases each). Deletions cut 0 bases from V and 4 bases from J, with 23 bases between. Germline loops: CDR1 LGHNA, CDR2 YNFKEQ. The CDR3 length is 19 residues. Here the CDR3 reads CASSQEGSPPGTLADTQYF. In nucleotides, the CDR3 is TGTGCCAGCAGCCAAGAGGGCTCTCCTCCGGGGACGCTGGCAGATACGCAGTATTTT.

The CDR3 spells CATSDLKESSYNEQFF. In DNA form, the CDR3 reads TGTGCCACCAGTGATTTAAAGGAGAGCTCCTACAATGAGCAGTTCTTC. This chain joins TRBV24-1 and TRBJ2-1; no clear D gene. CDR3 length: 16 amino acids. Germline CDR1 is KGHDR and CDR2 is SFDVKD. V lost 1 base to trimming and J lost 0 bases, with 9 bases between them.

The chain has TRBV9 and TRBJ2-7; TRBD1 matches at 10 bases. The CDR3 is 14 residues long. From germline, CDR1 is SGDLS and CDR2 YYNGEE. V trimming: 6 bases; J trimming: 6 bases; junction bases outside the gene matches: 9. The CDR3 DNA reads TGTGCCAGCACCCCCGGGACAGGGGTAAGCGAGCAGTACTTC. As protein: CASTPGTGVSEQYF.

The table lists this clonotype with a few counts. The rearrangement joins TRBV27 to TRBJ2-7; 8 bases line up with TRBD1. Looked up from germline, CDR1 is MNHEY and CDR2 is SMNVEV (reference sequence). V dropped 4 bases and J dropped 6; count of bases not matched to a gene: 8. The CDR3 is made up of 14 amino acids. As DNA, the CDR3 is TGTGCCAGCAGTTCCAGGGGGCATCGTGGCGAGCAGTACTTC. It encodes CASSSRGHRGEQYF.

This clonotype was recorded a few times. J is TRBJ2-3 and V is TRBV20-1; TRBD2 matches at 10 bases. The CDR3 is 15 residues long. The germline V gene encodes CDR1 DFQATT and CDR2 SNEGSKA (reference sequence). V lost 5 bases to trimming and J lost 4 bases; unmatched junction nucleotides: 9. CDR3 sequence: CSALSGRVQADTQYF. CDR3 DNA sequence: TGCAGTGCTTTGAGCGGGAGGGTGCAGGCAGATACGCAGTATTTT.

In this sample, this clonotype turned up many times. This chain joins TRBV7-2 and TRBJ2-5; TRBD2 might be the D (5 bases). The CDR3 runs 13 residues. V was shortened by 1 base and J by 4 bases, with 7 bases between the two germline ends. Germline lookup yields CDR1 SGHTA and CDR2 FQGNSA. The CDR3 nucleotides read TGTGCCAGCAGCTTAGTGGGGAGAGAGACCCAGTACTTC. As protein: CASSLVGRETQYF.

As for this clonotype: Just one base apart from a much larger clone, this may be a read error. DNA of the CDR3: TGTGCCAGTGACCGGGTCTCCGATACTTCACCCCTCCACTTT. It is translated as CASDRVSDTSPLHF. The chain recombines TRBV2 with TRBJ1-6; D gene uncertain. The germline V gene encodes CDR1 SNHLY and CDR2 FYNNEI. V was trimmed by 9 bases and J by 9 bases, leaving 18 bases between them. The CDR3 is 14 amino acids.

About this clonotype: This may come from a read error, since a much larger clone is one base off. V gene TRBV12-3 or TRBV12-4 combines with J gene TRBJ1-6; 7 nucleotides align to TRBD1. This CDR3 has 15 residues. V lost 6 bases to trimming and J lost 11 bases; unmatched junction nucleotides: 13. CDR3 nucleotides: TGTGCCAGCAGCTATCAACCGACAGGGTGGACACCCCTCCACTTT. Its protein is CASSYQPTGWTPLHF.

This clonotype was recorded at least ten times. V usage is TRBV24-1 and J usage is TRBJ2-3; unclear D gene. Between the trimmed V and J ends, which lost 4 bases and 6 bases, there was a span of 7 bases. This CDR3 contains 12 residues. Germline CDR1 reads KGHDR; CDR2 reads SFDVKD. In DNA, the CDR3 is TGTGCCACCAGTGAGAGAGGTGATACGCAGTATTTT. This sequence encodes CATSERGDTQYF.

Many counts were recorded for this clonotype. This chain connects TRBV7-6 to TRBJ2-2; D may be TRBD2 (6 bases). The CDR3 length is 16 residues. CDR1 is SGHVS, CDR2 FNYEAQ, per germline. V was cut by 5 bases and J by 6 bases, with 19 bases left in between. The CDR3 coding sequence is TGTGCCAGCAGCGATACCGGGACTCGCGCCTCCGGGGAGCTGTTTTTT. As protein: CASSDTGTRASGELFF.

This clonotype has more than one count but fewer than ten. The chain has TRBV20-1 and TRBJ2-1; D is ambiguous. This CDR3 spans 15 amino acids. The V gene lost 3 bases and the J gene lost 8 bases, with 20 bases spanning the gap. Germline V gene sequence: CDR1 DFQATT, CDR2 SNEGSKA (reference sequence). The DNA for the CDR3 is TGCAGTGCTAGGGATTTGCGGAGTTATGCGGATGAGCAGTTCTTC. Translation: CSARDLRSYADEQFF.

This clonotype was observed a handful of times. In nucleotides, the CDR3 is TGCGCCAGCAGCCAAGGGCTAGCGGGGTCAACCTACGAGCAGTACTTC. Translating it yields CASSQGLAGSTYEQYF. V and J are TRBV4-3 and TRBJ2-7, with TRBD2 identical over 9 bases. The CDR3 runs to 16 residues. Germline V gene lookup returns CDR1 LGHNA and CDR2 YSLEER. J was trimmed by 2 bases and V by 1 base; bases with no gene match: 6.

The chain is built from TRBV7-9 and TRBJ2-5; 11 bases are a match to TRBD2. Per the germline V gene, CDR1 is SEHNR and CDR2 is FQNEAQ (reference sequence). Trimming removed 1 base from V and 4 bases from J; junction bases left unmatched: 5. The CDR3 runs 16 residues. The CDR3 DNA follows: TGTGCCAGCAGCTTAGTGGTTGGACTAGCGGGAGAGACCCAGTACTTC. It yields the protein CASSLVVGLAGETQYF.

This clonotype was observed many times. This chain connects TRBV20-1 to TRBJ2-2; TRBD1 matches 8 bases. Germline lookup yields CDR1 DFQATT and CDR2 SNEGSKA (reference sequence). CDR3 length: 16 residues. V dropped 1 base and J dropped 5; count of bases not matched to a gene: 9. CDR3 loop: CSARADRVVATGELFF. The CDR3 bases are TGCAGTGCTAGAGCGGACAGGGTAGTAGCAACCGGGGAGCTGTTTTTT.

There are many counts of this clonotype. The genes are TRBV20-1 and TRBJ2-4; no reliable D call. This CDR3 comprises 11 residues. V was cut by 2 bases and J by 9 bases, with 8 bases left in between. Germline CDR1 is DFQATT and CDR2 is SNEGSKA (reference sequence). For the CDR3, the DNA is TGCAGTGCTAGAATTGGGATCATTCAGTACTTC. It codes for CSARIGIIQYF.

This clonotype was found many times. This sequence joins TRBV27 and TRBJ2-1; TRBD2 aligns across 8 bases. Trimming at V came to 4 bases and at J to 8 bases, leaving 13 bases not matched to a gene. Germline lookup yields CDR1 MNHEY and CDR2 SMNVEV (reference sequence). This CDR3 spans 16 amino acids. CDR3 in DNA: TGTGCCAGCAGTTCGACCCCCGGGACTAGTAGCCATGAGCAGTTCTTC. Its translation: CASSSTPGTSSHEQFF.

This clonotype was detected many times. The chain couples TRBV29-1 to TRBJ2-7, with a weak D call TRBD1 (5 bases). CDR3 length: 14 residues. Trimming stripped 2 bases from V and 3 bases from J, with 14 bases between. Per the germline V gene, CDR1 is SQVTM and CDR2 is ANQGSEA. The chain's CDR3 is CSVEKVTANYEQYF. The CDR3 DNA sequence: TGCAGCGTTGAAAAGGTGACAGCGAACTACGAGCAGTACTTC.

Remarks on this clonotype: Being one base from a much bigger clone, this may be a read error. The chain is built from TRBV12-3 or TRBV12-4 and TRBJ2-1, with 7 bases fitting TRBD2. The CDR3 consists of 17 residues. CDR3 DNA sequence: TGTGCCTGCAGTTTAGAGCGGGGAGTCCCCGTCTACAATGAGCAGTTCTTC. Translating gives CACSLERGVPVYNEQFF.

The chain joins TRBV5-4 to TRBJ1-3; D remains ambiguous. The CDR3 covers 14 residues. Looked up from germline, CDR1 is SGHNT and CDR2 is YYREEE (reference sequence). The V end was cut by 9 bases, the J end by 3 bases, with 16 bases between. The CDR3 sequence: CAIGPGMGGNTIYF. The CDR3 DNA reads TGTGCCATCGGGCCGGGTATGGGTGGAAACACCATATATTTT.

As concerns this clonotype: This clone may be a read error of a much larger clone one base away. The rearrangement links TRBV28 to TRBJ2-1, with no clear D. This CDR3 is built from 16 residues. Germline V gives CDR1 MDHEN, CDR2 SYDVKM. The V end was cut by 4 bases, the J end by 1 base, with 14 bases between. In DNA, the CDR3 is TGTGCCAGCAGTTCAGCGCGAGATGGTTCCTACAATGAGCAGTTCTTC. Translated: CASSSARDGSYNEQFF.

As regards this clonotype: A single base separates this from a much larger clone, so it may be a read error. V is TRBV29-1 and J is TRBJ2-5; a possible D gene is TRBD2 (5 bases). Trimming stripped 0 bases from V and 5 bases from J, with 10 bases between. CDR3 size: 13 residues. Germline loops: CDR1 SQVTM, CDR2 ANQGSEA. The CDR3 region is CSVEEGEMETQYF. The CDR3 region has the DNA TGCAGCGTTGAAGAGGGAGAGATGGAGACCCAGTACTTC.

This clonotype came up many times. This rearrangement joins TRBV29-1 to TRBJ2-2; tentative D call: TRBD1 (6 bases). Deletions cut 6 bases from V and 1 base from J, with 15 bases between. The CDR3 runs to 15 residues. The germline V gene has CDR1 SQVTM and CDR2 ANQGSEA. The CDR3 DNA follows: TGCAGCGTCTACGAACAGGGATTGAACACCGGGGAGCTGTTTTTT. Amino acids: CSVYEQGLNTGELFF.

In this sample, this clonotype turned up many times. The rearrangement joins TRBV20-1 to TRBJ1-1; D uncertain. Trimming removed 5 bases at V and 6 bases at J, with 4 bases between. The CDR3 contains 9 residues. CDR1 DFQATT and CDR2 SNEGSKA come from the germline V gene (reference sequence). The CDR3 DNA reads TGCAGTGCTGGGGCTGAAGCTTTCTTT. As protein: CSAGAEAFF.